What follows are 20 T cell receptor beta chains derived from one specimen sequenced in a study of T cells expressing NK-cell markers. TCRdb reprocessed the 5' RACE reads; each CDR3 protein has one entry and no DNA is given. This sample's table reports about 21,000 distinct CDR3 sequences. The sample taken for sequencing was blood T cells: a sorted CD56 or NKG2C T cell subset, CD4+ or CD8+ T cells, or bulk PBMC T cells (not recorded which). The receptor set was obtained from a man aged 18-70 years in good health.

This chain joins TRBV7-2 and TRBJ1-2; TCRdb picks TRBD1, but there is no DNA to check that call. From germline, CDR1 is SGHTA and CDR2 FQGNSA. This CDR3 comprises 14 residues. CDR3 sequence: CASSLTGGTYGYTF.

The chain joins TRBV29-1 to TRBJ1-1. Germline loops: CDR1 SQVTM, CDR2 ANQGSEA. The CDR3 contains 14 residues. The CDR3 reads CSVEDRLGNTEAFF.

The chain couples TRBV9 to TRBJ2-4. The germline gives CDR1 SGDLS, CDR2 YYNGEE. The CDR3 totals 15 residues. CDR3 in amino acids: CASSPERATKNIQYF.

The rearrangement links TRBV3-1 to TRBJ1-4. Germline lookup yields CDR1 LGHDT and CDR2 YNNKEL (reference sequence). This CDR3 is built from 12 residues. The CDR3 sequence is CASSQASLKLFF.

The chain couples TRBV28 to TRBJ1-5; lacking DNA, the TRBD1 call made by TCRdb goes unchecked. Germline CDR1 is MDHEN and CDR2 is SYDVKM. This CDR3 spans 17 amino acids. This chain's CDR3 is CASSLTTGGLSNQPQHF.

The chain links TRBV29-1 to TRBJ2-1; TCRdb selects TRBD2, and the lack of DNA leaves this call unchecked. From germline, CDR1 is SQVTM and CDR2 ANQGSEA. This CDR3 has 15 residues. The CDR3 loop is CSVLSGAGSYNEQFF.

The CDR3 is CATSYGSSSTEAFF. V gene TRBV19 combines with J gene TRBJ1-1. The CDR3 length is 14 residues. Germline V gene sequence: CDR1 LNHDA, CDR2 SQIVND (reference sequence).

The rearrangement links TRBV20-1 to TRBJ2-5; with no DNA, the TCRdb D assignment of TRBD2 cannot be verified. Germline V gene sequence: CDR1 DFQATT, CDR2 SNEGSKA (reference sequence). The CDR3 contains 14 residues. The CDR3 here is CSARDVGGGETQYF.

The chain carries TRBV7-2 and TRBJ2-7; the TCRdb D gene call, TRBD1, has no DNA to confirm it. The CDR3 is 15 amino acids. CDR1 is SGHTA and CDR2 is FQGNSA in the germline V gene. The CDR3 is CASSLGAVNTYEQYF.

The CDR3 is CASSFSWGNTEAFF. The rearrangement links TRBV27 to TRBJ1-1. The CDR3 is 14 residues long. Looked up from germline, CDR1 is MNHEY and CDR2 is SMNVEV (reference sequence).

CDR3 residues: CASSFDGGRIGELFF. This chain links TRBV12-3 or TRBV12-4 with TRBJ2-2; as DNA is missing, the TRBD1 call by TCRdb cannot be tested. The CDR3 consists of 15 residues.

This chain links TRBV7-9 with TRBJ2-1; TCRdb's D call of TRBD2 is untestable without DNA. Germline CDR1 is SEHNR and CDR2 is FQNEAQ (reference sequence). The CDR3 loop spans 16 amino acids. The CDR3 loop reads CASSSILAVSYNEQFF. Complete variable domain (other parts from reference TRBV7-9 and TRBJ2-1): DTGVSQNPRHKITKRGQNVTFRCDPISEHNRLYWYRQTLGQGPEFLTYFQNEAQLEKSRLLSDRFSAERPKGSFSTLEIQRTEQGDSAMYLCASSSILAVSYNEQFFGPGTRLTVL.

V gene TRBV18 combines with J gene TRBJ1-1. CDR1 is KGHSH and CDR2 is LQKENI in the germline V gene. This CDR3 spans 15 amino acids. This CDR3 is CASSPSAGMNTEAFF.

The rearrangement uses TRBV27 and TRBJ2-5; TCRdb returns TRBD1, unconfirmable since there is no DNA. The germline V gene has CDR1 MNHEY and CDR2 SMNVEV (reference sequence). The CDR3 consists of 16 residues. The CDR3 here is CASRRTGQGVGETQYF.

The V gene is TRBV4-3, the J gene TRBJ1-4; there is no DNA to check the TCRdb D call of TRBD1. Per germline, CDR1 LGHNA and CDR2 YSLEER. This CDR3 contains 16 residues. The CDR3: CASSQDRTARNEKLFF.

CDR3 in amino acids: CSARLSEKETQYF. The V call is TRBV20-1, the J call TRBJ2-5. From germline, CDR1 is DFQATT and CDR2 SNEGSKA (reference sequence). The CDR3 runs to 13 residues.

This rearrangement joins TRBV19 to TRBJ2-3; TCRdb gives TRBD2 as the D gene, but with no DNA this cannot be confirmed. The CDR3 runs to 15 residues. CDR1 and CDR2 (germline): LNHDA, SQIVND (reference sequence). The CDR3 protein is CASSILAKFTDTQYF.

V gene TRBV10-2 combines with J gene TRBJ2-7; the D call of TRBD2 rests on TCRdb alone, since no DNA is present to check it. There are 13 residues in the CDR3. The germline V gene has CDR1 WSHSY and CDR2 SAAADI. CDR3 region: CATLGGANYEQYF.

The chain couples TRBV20-1 to TRBJ2-2. CDR1 is DFQATT and CDR2 is SNEGSKA in the germline V gene (reference sequence). The length of the CDR3 is 13 residues. The CDR3 reads CSGRGGDTGELFF.

V gene TRBV6-2 or TRBV6-3 combines with J gene TRBJ2-1; TCRdb reports TRBD1, a call that lacks DNA to check it against. In germline, CDR1 is MNHEY, CDR2 SVGEGT. This CDR3 comprises 13 residues. CDR3 protein: CASRPGASNEQFF.